The next 25 T cell receptor beta chains were all read from a single sample in a study of beta chain features in type 1 diabetes. The sequenced template was cDNA made from the entire isolated RNA. TCRdb keeps only in-frame clones here, not all; method: immunoSEQ multiplex PCR. The top ten clones hold 0.02% to 0.03% of a sample with 900,000 or so clones, roughly a sixth of them seen once. The source material was naive CD4+ T cells from blood. These receptors were obtained from a woman aged 18-29 years in good health.

The chain carries TRBV25-1 and TRBJ2-1, with TRBD2 identical over 12 bases. CDR3 size: 17 residues. V shed 4 bases, J shed 3 bases, and the junction held 7 bases outside the gene matches. Per germline, CDR1 MGHDK and CDR2 SYGVNS. The CDR3 spells CASSGGLAGEVYNEQFF. The CDR3 DNA sequence: TGTGCCAGCAGTGGGGGACTAGCGGGCGAAGTCTACAATGAGCAGTTCTTC.

This clone came up a few times. The same CDR3 also results from other DNA sequences found in this sample. The genes are TRBV5-1 and TRBJ2-1; a weak D match, TRBD2 (6 bases). Between the trimmed V and J ends, which lost 0 bases and 4 bases, there was a span of 11 bases. The CDR3 runs 15 residues. Per the germline V gene, CDR1 is SGHRS and CDR2 is YFSETQ. The CDR3 nucleotides are TGCGCCAGCAGCTTGGCCGGGAGCTTATACAATGAGCAGTTCTTC. Translation: CASSLAGSLYNEQFF.

Only a few counts were recorded for this clone. The chain employs TRBV5-4 and TRBJ2-1; D is perhaps TRBD1 or TRBD2 (5 bases each). Germline V CDR1 and CDR2: SGHNT, YYREEE (reference sequence). V was trimmed by 4 bases and J by 0 bases, leaving 23 bases between them. This CDR3 is built from 19 residues. CDR3 nucleotide sequence: TGTGCCAGCAGCCCCGGGGCAACGGGTGAATACAGCTCCTACAATGAGCAGTTCTTC. Translating it yields CASSPGATGEYSSYNEQFF.

This clone was observed a few times. V is TRBV7-2 and J is TRBJ2-3, with D tentatively TRBD2 (5 bases). The V and J ends lost 4 bases and 0 bases respectively, with 11 bases between them. The CDR3 is 15 residues long. Germline V lookup: CDR1 SGHTA, CDR2 FQGNSA. The CDR3 bases are TGTGCCAGCAGCTCCGGACTCGTCAGCACAGATACGCAGTATTTT. Translating gives CASSSGLVSTDTQYF.

This clone was seen a few times. The chain couples TRBV29-1 to TRBJ2-7; TRBD1 aligns across 9 bases. The V gene's germline CDR1 is SQVTM and CDR2 ANQGSEA. The ends lost 5 bases at V and 4 bases at J; junction bases unmatched: 12. The CDR3 covers 15 residues. The CDR3 region has the DNA TGCAGCGTTACAAGACCCGGGACAGGGTTATACGAGCAGTACTTC. This sequence encodes CSVTRPGTGLYEQYF.

This sequence joins TRBV7-9 and TRBJ1-2; D not resolved. V lost 4 bases and J 4 bases, leaving 16 bases between the germline ends. The CDR3 loop spans 15 amino acids. Germline V gene lookup returns CDR1 SEHNR and CDR2 FQNEAQ (reference sequence). CDR3 amino acids: CASSSNTIAFYGYTF. The CDR3 bases are TGTGCCAGCAGCTCGAATACAATAGCCTTCTATGGCTACACCTTC.

The chain couples TRBV4-1 to TRBJ2-5, with 15 bases matching TRBD2. Trimming took 1 base from V and 5 from J; bases not matched to a gene: 8. The CDR3 is made up of 18 amino acids. CDR1 MGHRA and CDR2 YSYEKL come from the germline V gene. The CDR3 loop is CASSQAGLAGGLGETQYF. The CDR3 region has the DNA TGCGCCAGCAGCCAAGCGGGACTAGCGGGAGGCCTGGGGGAGACCCAGTACTTC.

The V call is TRBV27, the J call TRBJ2-5; the D is unclear. Germline-derived CDR1 and CDR2 are MNHEY and SMNVEV (reference sequence). This CDR3 comprises 15 residues. With 2 bases removed from V and 0 bases from J, the gap between germline ends came to 10 bases. For the CDR3, the DNA is TGTGCCAGCAGTTTAGCCCACAAGTACCAAGAGACCCAGTACTTC. This gives the protein CASSLAHKYQETQYF.

A word on this clone: One end of the junction does not line up with germline, which may come from a read error. The V and J genes are TRBV10-3 and TRBJ1-5; unclear D gene. CDR3 length: 13 residues. Germline CDR1 ENHRY, CDR2 SYGVKD. The CDR3 DNA reads as TGTGCCAGCAGTTCCAGTAGGGCTCAGCCCCAGCATTTT. Translated: CASSSSRAQPQHF.

The table lists this clone with a few counts. The rearrangement joins TRBV4-3 to TRBJ2-3; TRBD2 agrees at 9 bases. V lost 2 bases, J lost 5 bases, and 11 bases stayed unmatched. The germline CDR1 and CDR2 sequences are LGHNA and YSLEER. CDR3 length: 17 residues. DNA of the CDR3: TGCGCCAGCAGCCAAACCTTGCGGGAGGGCCAGGGAGATACGCAGTATTTT. It is translated as CASSQTLREGQGDTQYF.

This clone came up a few times. V and J are TRBV5-1 and TRBJ2-3, with D unclear. Germline CDR1 reads SGHRS; CDR2 reads YFSETQ. The ends were cut back, 4 bases at V and 2 bases at J, with 14 bases in the middle. The CDR3 covers 15 residues. This CDR3 reads CASSHWGFVTDTQYF. The CDR3 nucleotides are TGCGCCAGCAGCCATTGGGGTTTCGTCACAGATACGCAGTATTTT. The full variable domain, in which reference TRBV5-1 and TRBJ2-3 provide the parts outside the CDR3, is KAGVTQTPRYLIKTRGQQVTLSCSPISGHRSVSWYQQTPGQGLQFLFEYFSETQRNKGNFPGRFSGRQFSNSRSEMNVSTLELGDSALYLCASSHWGFVTDTQYFGPGTRLTVL.

The genes are TRBV7-2 and TRBJ2-1, with TRBD2 identical over 11 bases. The CDR3 totals 17 residues. In germline, CDR1 is SGHTA, CDR2 FQGNSA. The J segment lost 10 bases and the V segment lost 5 bases, leaving 16 bases of the junction unmatched. The CDR3 spells CASSLRGLAGGPKEQFF. The CDR3 DNA follows: TGTGCCAGCAGCCTCCGAGGGTTAGCGGGAGGGCCGAAGGAGCAGTTCTTC.

The rearrangement uses TRBV7-8 and TRBJ2-1; 7 nucleotides line up with TRBD2. CDR1 is SGHVS and CDR2 is FQNEAQ in the germline V gene. The CDR3 has 15 residues. V shed 4 bases and J 8 bases; nucleotides not matched to a gene: 11. The CDR3 protein is CASSWTRGGRDEQFF. In DNA, the CDR3 is TGTGCCAGCAGCTGGACTCGCGGGGGAAGGGATGAGCAGTTCTTC. Drawing the rest from reference TRBV7-8 and TRBJ2-1, the complete variable domain is GAGVSQSPRYKVAKRGQDVALRCDPISGHVSLFWYQQALGQGPEFLTYFQNEAQLDKSGLPSDRFFAERPEGSVSTLKIQRTQQEDSAVYLCASSWTRGGRDEQFFGPGTRLTVL.

This clone occurred once. V and J are TRBV6-5 and TRBJ2-7; tentative D call: TRBD2 (6 bases). V lost 0 bases to trimming and J lost 3 bases, with 12 bases between them. This CDR3 region has 15 residues. Germline V lookup: CDR1 MNHEY, CDR2 SVGAGI. Here the CDR3 reads CASSYSRGGVYEQYF. In DNA, the CDR3 is TGTGCCAGCAGTTACTCGAGGGGAGGTGTCTACGAGCAGTACTTC.

This clone has only a few counts. The rearrangement links TRBV7-9 to TRBJ2-1; 14 bases are a match to TRBD2. V lost 5 bases, J lost 6 bases, and 12 bases stayed unmatched. Germline V gene data show CDR1 as SEHNR and CDR2 as FQNEAQ (reference sequence). The CDR3 length is 18 residues. This chain's CDR3 is CASSPTSGRAAKVNEQFF. CDR3 in DNA: TGTGCCAGCAGCCCGACTAGCGGGAGGGCCGCTAAAGTCAATGAGCAGTTCTTC.

The chain recombines TRBV7-9 with TRBJ2-3; TRBD1 might be the D (6 bases). Germline V gene sequence: CDR1 SEHNR, CDR2 FQNEAQ (reference sequence). The CDR3 is made up of 14 amino acids. The V gene lost 5 bases and the J gene lost 0 bases, with 9 bases spanning the gap. The CDR3 sequence is CASSRQDSTDTQYF. The CDR3 bases are TGTGCCAGCAGCCGACAGGACAGCACAGATACGCAGTATTTT.

The chain uses TRBV4-3 and TRBJ2-1; 7 bases fit TRBD2. CDR1 is LGHNA and CDR2 is YSLEER in the germline V gene. This CDR3 has 16 amino acids. V dropped 0 bases and J dropped 9; count of bases not matched to a gene: 11. CDR3 coding DNA: TGCGCCAGCAGCCAAGAACGCGGGAGCGCATATACTGAGCAGTTCTTC. Its protein product is CASSQERGSAYTEQFF.

The sample holds a few counts of this clone. This rearrangement joins TRBV5-4 to TRBJ1-2; a possible D gene is TRBD1 (5 bases). The CDR3 runs to 15 residues. The V gene lost 1 base and the J gene lost 2 bases, with 12 bases spanning the gap. The germline V gene encodes CDR1 SGHNT and CDR2 YYREEE (reference sequence). CDR3 sequence (DNA): TGTGCCAGCAGCTTGAAACAGGACCGCAACTATGGCTACACCTTC. Translating gives CASSLKQDRNYGYTF. The full variable domain, in which reference TRBV5-4 and TRBJ1-2 provide the parts outside the CDR3, is ETGVTQSPTHLIKTRGQQVTLRCSSQSGHNTVSWYQQALGQGPQFIFQYYREEENGRGNFPPRFSGLQFPNYSSELNVNALELDDSALYLCASSLKQDRNYGYTFGSGTRLTVV.

This clone was seen more than once but under ten times. The V and J genes are TRBV7-3 and TRBJ2-1; a possible D gene is TRBD1 (6 bases). The germline CDR1 and CDR2 sequences are SGHTA and FQGTGA. CDR3 size: 16 residues. With 1 base removed from V and 4 bases from J, the gap between germline ends came to 14 bases. CDR3 in amino acids: CASSLIGRGEYNEQFF. The CDR3 bases are TGTGCCAGCAGCTTAATCGGCAGGGGTGAATACAATGAGCAGTTCTTC.

This chain connects TRBV28 to TRBJ2-3; D remains ambiguous. The V gene's germline CDR1 is MDHEN and CDR2 SYDVKM. This CDR3 has 11 amino acids. Trimming stripped 5 bases from V and 6 bases from J, with 6 bases between. The CDR3 DNA follows: TGTGCCAGCAGTGGATTCGATACGCAGTATTTT. It yields the protein CASSGFDTQYF.

This clone was detected a few times. Distinct nucleotide sequences in the sample also encode this CDR3. The chain combines TRBV7-8 with TRBJ1-3; D unresolved. V lost 3 bases to trimming and J lost 4 bases, with 4 bases between them. Germline loops: CDR1 SGHVS, CDR2 FQNEAQ. The CDR3 has 12 amino acids. DNA for the CDR3: TGTGCCAGCAGCTTCTCCGGAAACACCATATATTTT. This encodes CASSFSGNTIYF.

The gene calls are TRBV5-1 and TRBJ2-4, with 8 bases aligning to TRBD1. The V gene's germline CDR1 is SGHRS and CDR2 YFSETQ. The CDR3 has 16 amino acids. J lost 6 bases, V lost 7 bases, and 15 bases had no gene match. The CDR3: CASSGSYGQGINIQYF. DNA for the CDR3: TGCGCCAGCTCTGGGAGCTACGGACAGGGCATAAACATTCAGTACTTC.

This clone was detected a few times. The chain has TRBV5-1 and TRBJ2-5, with 12 positions matching TRBD2. The trim removed 4 bases at V and 5 bases at J, leaving 12 bases unmatched. Germline CDR1 is SGHRS and CDR2 is YFSETQ. This CDR3 comprises 17 residues. CDR3 protein: CASSLGGLAGMRETQYF. The CDR3 bases are TGCGCCAGCAGCCTGGGAGGACTAGCGGGAATGCGGGAGACCCAGTACTTC.

This clone was counted between two and nine times. As DNA, the CDR3 is TGTGCCAGCAGCTCCCTACGGGCTAGTCCGTTGATGGAGTACAATGAGCAGTTCTTC. Translating it yields CASSSLRASPLMEYNEQFF. J is TRBJ2-1 and V is TRBV11-2; D is unresolved. V dropped 4 bases and J dropped 4 bases, with 26 bases sitting between them. Germline V lookup: CDR1 SGHAT, CDR2 FQNNGV. The CDR3 contains 19 residues.

The V and J genes are TRBV6-1 and TRBJ2-6; no reliable D call. Deletions cut 8 bases from V and 0 bases from J, with 5 bases between. The CDR3 has 13 residues. Per germline, CDR1 MNHNS and CDR2 SASEGT. The CDR3 DNA sequence: TGTGCCAGCGCCAACTCTGGGGCCAACGTCCTGACTTTC. Its translation: CASANSGANVLTF.